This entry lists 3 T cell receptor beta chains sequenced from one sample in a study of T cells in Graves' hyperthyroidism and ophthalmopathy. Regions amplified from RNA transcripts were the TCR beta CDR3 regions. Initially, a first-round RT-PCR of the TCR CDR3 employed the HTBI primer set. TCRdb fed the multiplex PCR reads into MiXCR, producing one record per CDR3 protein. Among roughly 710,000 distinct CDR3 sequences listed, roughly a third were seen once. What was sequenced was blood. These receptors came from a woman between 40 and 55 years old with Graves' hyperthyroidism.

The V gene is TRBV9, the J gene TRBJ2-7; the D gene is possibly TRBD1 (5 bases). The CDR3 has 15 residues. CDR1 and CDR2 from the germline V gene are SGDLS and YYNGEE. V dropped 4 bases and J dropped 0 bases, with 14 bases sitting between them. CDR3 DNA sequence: TGTGCCAGCAGCCCAGGAGACAGACCCTCCTACGAGCAGTACTTC. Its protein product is CASSPGDRPSYEQYF. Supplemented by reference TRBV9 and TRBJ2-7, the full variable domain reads DSGVTQTPKHLITATGQRVTLRCSPRSGDLSVYWYQQSLDQGLQFLIQYYNGEERAKGNILERFSAQQFPDLHSELNLSSLELGDSALYFCASSPGDRPSYEQYFGPGTRLTVT.

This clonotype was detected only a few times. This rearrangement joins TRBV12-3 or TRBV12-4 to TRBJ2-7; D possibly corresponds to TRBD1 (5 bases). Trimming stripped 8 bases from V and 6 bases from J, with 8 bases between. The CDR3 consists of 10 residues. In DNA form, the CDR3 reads TGTGCCAGCCAGGGTGCCGAGCAGTACTTC. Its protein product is CASQGAEQYF.

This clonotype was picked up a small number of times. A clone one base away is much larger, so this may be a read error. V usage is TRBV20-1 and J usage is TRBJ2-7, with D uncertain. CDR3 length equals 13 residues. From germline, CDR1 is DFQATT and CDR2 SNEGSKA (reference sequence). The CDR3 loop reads CSASLDLHYEQHF. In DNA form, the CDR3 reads TGCAGTGCTAGTCTGGATCTCCACTACGAGCAGCACTTC.